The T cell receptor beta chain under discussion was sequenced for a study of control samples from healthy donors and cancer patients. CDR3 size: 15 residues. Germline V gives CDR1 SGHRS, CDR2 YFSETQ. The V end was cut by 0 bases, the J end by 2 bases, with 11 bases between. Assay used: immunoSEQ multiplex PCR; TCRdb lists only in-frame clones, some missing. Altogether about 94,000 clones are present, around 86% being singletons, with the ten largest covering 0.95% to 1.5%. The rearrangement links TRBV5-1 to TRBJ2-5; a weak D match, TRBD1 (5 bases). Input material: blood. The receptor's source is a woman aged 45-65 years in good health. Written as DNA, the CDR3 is TGCGCCAGCAGCTTGGGGACACCAGTTCAAGAGACCCAGTACTTC. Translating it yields CASSLGTPVQETQYF.